This TCR beta chain is from a study of shared clonotypes between healthy human individuals. Across the study: Serving as donors were two women and a few men, whose ages spanned 18 to 49. Study conclusions and caveats: Collection of samples was limited to blood; tissue repertoires likely differ.

The CDR3 is made up of 14 amino acids. V was cut by 3 bases and J by 5 bases, with 11 bases left in between. Germline V gene lookup returns CDR1 SGDLS and CDR2 YYNGEE. All donors were Caucasian adults living in Nashville, Tennessee. Comments on this clone: Its specificity is unknown.

Some clones are missing from TCRdb's copy, which holds only in-frame ones; the method was immunoSEQ multiplex PCR. The data contain about 470,000 clones, 79% of them singletons. This chain uses TRBV9 with TRBJ2-2; D perhaps matches TRBD2 (6 bases). The receptor comes from a woman aged 40 to 50 in good health. Some clones in this sample may be carry-over from other donors' samples. Sequencing input: PBMCs. CDR3 region: CASSAKGTTGELFF. The CDR3 DNA is TGTGCCAGCAGCGCCAAGGGGACTACCGGGGAGCTGTTTTTT.